Here is one T cell receptor (beta chain) with its context. Which antigen it targets is not known. No qualities accompany the bases; no much larger clone lies one base away. Each collaborating institution followed its own protocols to collect whole blood in K2EDTA tubes. Collaborator samples were shipped for TCRbeta analysis as frozen whole blood, isolated PBMCs, or DNA extracted from either sample type. The germline V end is reduced by 7 bases and the J end by 7 bases; junction bases left unmatched: 3. CDR1 SGHVS and CDR2 FQNEAQ are derived from the germline V gene. The CDR3 holds 12 amino acids from the cysteine to the phenylalanine. Of all the DNA, just the CDR3 is kept, 36 bases in frame from base 1. These data are taken from a study of blood T cell repertoires in COVID-19 (dated by TCRdb to the early 2020s). About the study as a whole: Collaborator samples came from the United States, Italy and Spain and covered acute and convalescent phases of COVID-19. The prospective study material was composed of cDNA or gDNA derived from T cells, B-cell-depleted T cells, or PBMCs. Deeply sampled blood TCRbeta repertoires from subjects exposed to, actively infected with, or recovered from COVID-19 were included in the dataset. The repertoires were made available in a free public database intended to serve as a resource for research on the immune response to SARS-CoV-2. Samples came from the ongoing ImmuneRACE study (first 160 participants) plus 1,254 subjects from 6 global collaborators. Sample metadata almost always included a de-identified subject ID, COVID-19 status, age in years and sex. Where available, HLA class I and class II types were obtained from metadata supplied by the sample provider rather than from assay-based typing. Overall study results and their limits: Clinical and demographic metadata were provided uncurated, with the amount varying by source and participant.

TCRbeta CDR3 regions were amplified from genomic DNA using the immunoSEQ Assay, a bias-controlled multiplex PCR. Turning to the authors' computational methods: Within the assay, amplification of reference gene primers was used to estimate how many nucleated cells each sample contained. Sequence reads were collapsed and filtered to measure the absolute abundance of every unique TCRbeta CDR3 rearrangement. Productive Simpson clonality was computed per sample as the square root of Simpson's diversity index over productive rearrangements. As stored in TCRdb, this immuneACCESS dataset retains in-frame rearrangements with V and J assigned. A fraction of the clones does not appear; measured against another copy, unresolved V genes explain less than half of the discrepancy, and the remainder lacks a known reason. V, J and clone size are those of that table, while D and trimming were read from the DNA. The sample yields roughly 40,000 clones; 79% were counted once. The ten largest clonotypes hold around 25% of the sample.

The V and J segments used are TRBV7-8 and TRBJ2-5; 10 junctional bases match TRBD1. The material sequenced was peripheral blood. The receptor's source is a man between 65 and 85 years old with acute or convalescent COVID-19. CDR3 region: CASNRDRGTQYF. The DNA is as follows: TGTGCCAGCAACCGGGACAGGGGGACCCAGTACTTC.